This TCR beta chain was recorded in a study of OX40 agonist ivuxolimab in advanced cancers. Clones were sequenced by immunoSEQ multiplex PCR, and TCRdb holds only the in-frame ones, with some missing. This table holds roughly 14,000 clones, 82% found once. V lost 3 bases to trimming and J lost 4 bases, with 15 bases between them. This CDR3 contains 15 residues. Germline V gene sequence: CDR1 LNHNV, CDR2 YYDKDF (reference sequence). This material consisted of CD4+ or CD8+ T cells sorted from blood, taken in a trial of the OX40 agonist ivuxolimab. The rearrangement joins TRBV15 to TRBJ1-1, with D maybe TRBD1 (6 bases). The receptor was isolated from an adult with an advanced solid tumor such as melanoma, head and neck, liver or kidney cancer. The CDR3 reads CATSRTGLSGTEAFF. The CDR3 DNA is TGTGCCACCAGCAGGACAGGTTTGTCTGGCACTGAAGCTTTCTTT.